The rows below give T cell receptor beta chains drawn from one sample of a study of human T cells and chemical hapten exposure. TCRdb re-called the RACE reads with MiXCR, one entry per CDR3 protein. This table holds roughly 200,000 distinct CDR3 sequences, approximately 24% found once. Material: whole blood, obtained in connection with sensitization to the hapten diphenylcyclopropenone (DPC). The receptors were gathered from a woman between 40 and 50 years old with alopecia areata. Some clones in this sample may be carry-over from other donors' samples. The conserved cysteine and the conserved F or W are not part of the CDR3 here.

>TRBV24-1|TRBJ2-1|17
ATSDPSGMGVSSYNEQF
>TRBV6-2/TRBV6-3|TRBJ2-7|13
ASSYFAGGAGEQY
>TRBV5-1|TRBJ1-5|12
ASSLGDRNQPQH
>TRBV7-6|TRBJ2-5|14
ASSLVGGQTAETQY
>TRBV2|TRBJ1-5|13
ASRGQGAPNQPQH
>TRBV29-1|TRBJ2-2|10
SVATNTGELF
>TRBV20-1|TRBJ2-3|10
SVRGRADTQY
>TRBV6-2/TRBV6-3|TRBJ2-7|11
ASMGTGNDEQY
>TRBV9|TRBJ2-7|15
ASSLEDSRGVEDEQY
>TRBV7-2|TRBJ2-1|13
ASSIGTSGSAEQF
>TRBV29-1|TRBJ2-1|13
SVTGLAGAYNEQF
>TRBV15|TRBJ1-1|9
ATSTLGEAF
>TRBV7-9|TRBJ1-4|12
ASSSQGSNEKLF
>TRBV12-3/TRBV12-4|TRBJ1-1|10
ASKMGGTEAF
>TRBV20-1|TRBJ2-1|11
SARTSDRNEQF
>TRBV2|TRBJ2-3|11
ASTRQGTDTQY
>TRBV29-1|TRBJ2-2|12
SVGGVADTGELF
>TRBV27|TRBJ2-5|17
ASSLSRDRFLLTGETQY
>TRBV11-1|TRBJ2-5|12
ASSFGGAQETQY
>TRBV5-1|TRBJ2-5|12
ASKRLADQETQY
>TRBV7-2|TRBJ2-3|12
ASSPSGGADTQY
>TRBV27|TRBJ2-7|10
ASSFGGREQY
>TRBV28|TRBJ2-5|14
ASSPFSSGKSETQY
>TRBV20-1|TRBJ1-1|11
SASLRANTEAF
>TRBV9|TRBJ2-2|11
ASSPRGSGELF
>TRBV6-2/TRBV6-3|TRBJ1-1|11
ASRPGGGTEAF
>TRBV4-1|TRBJ2-7|11
ASSQGSSYEQY
>TRBV27|TRBJ1-5|13
ASRPTGRLYQPQH
>TRBV28|TRBJ2-5|13
ASSLTGVPGETQY
>TRBV6-1|TRBJ2-5|13
ASSEVAGSSETQY
>TRBV29-1|TRBJ2-7|9
SVRWGYEQY
>TRBV29-1|TRBJ1-4|11
SGGGGTNEKLF
>TRBV6-5|TRBJ2-7|11
ANAGARGYEQY
>TRBV27|TRBJ1-5|13
ASSLHPGTTQPQH
>TRBV18|TRBJ2-1|13
ASSVGASSYNEQF
>TRBV6-5|TRBJ1-5|11
ASRGTGDQPQH
>TRBV6-2/TRBV6-3|TRBJ2-7|14
ASSPRDGSWNYEQY
>TRBV11-1|TRBJ2-3|11
ATGASGRDTQY
>TRBV2|TRBJ2-7|11
ARAMVRRGEQY
>TRBV4-2|TRBJ1-6|14
ASSQDLGAYNSPLH
>TRBV11-2|TRBJ2-5|10
ASSRQYETQY
>TRBV12-3/TRBV12-4|TRBJ2-1|13
ASSHSGRGGNEQF
>TRBV29-1|TRBJ2-1|10
SVGYLPNEQF
>TRBV28|TRBJ1-6|13
AGRRGDPQASPLH
>TRBV12-3/TRBV12-4|TRBJ2-2|13
ASSFRVPNTGELF
>TRBV4-2|TRBJ1-5|14
ASSQEVRGGRGPQH